The 3 T cell receptor beta chains given below trace back to one sample, sequenced in a study of shared clonotypes between healthy human individuals. Naive CD8 populations comprised CD45RO-negative cells positively selected for CCR7, excluding terminally differentiated effector memory CD45RA+ cells. The protocol was immunoSEQ multiplex PCR, while the TCRdb copy is restricted to in-frame clones and leaves out a portion. The sample contains 2 million or so clones, roughly 95% of which appear only once. Source material: naive CD8+ T cells sorted from blood. The receptors were gathered from a young man in good health.

The gene calls are TRBV6-5 and TRBJ2-1; weak D call: TRBD2 (5 bases). This CDR3 is 13 amino acids long. Germline V gene data show CDR1 as MNHEY and CDR2 as SVGAGI. V lost 0 bases to trimming and J lost 7 bases, with 7 bases between them. CDR3 nucleotides: TGTGCCAGCAGTTACTCAGCGGTGAATGAGCAGTTCTTC. Amino acid sequence: CASSYSAVNEQFF.

The V gene is TRBV2, the J gene TRBJ2-1; 7 nucleotides align to TRBD1. The germline V gene encodes CDR1 SNHLY and CDR2 FYNNEI. J was trimmed by 3 bases and V by 3 bases; bases with no gene match: 2. The CDR3 sequence is 14 residues long. The CDR3: CASSEGQLYNEQFF. The CDR3 DNA reads TGTGCCAGCAGTGAGGGACAGCTCTACAATGAGCAGTTCTTC. The full variable domain, in which reference TRBV2 and TRBJ2-1 provide the parts outside the CDR3, is EPEVTQTPSHQVTQMGQEVILRCVPISNHLYFYWYRQILGQKVEFLVSFYNNEISEKSEIFDDQFSVERPDGSNFTLKIRSTKLEDSAMYFCASSEGQLYNEQFFGPGTRLTVL.

The chain joins TRBV2 to TRBJ1-4; no reliable D call. The V and J ends lost 2 bases and 0 bases respectively, with 13 bases between them. This CDR3 region has 17 residues. CDR1 is SNHLY, CDR2 FYNNEI, per germline. For the CDR3, the DNA is TGTGCCAGCAGTGAAAACAGCGTCTATGCAACTAATGAAAAACTGTTTTTT. Protein product: CASSENSVYATNEKLFF.